One and the same sample provided the 2 T cell receptor beta chains below, sequenced in a study of T cell responses to AZD1222 COVID-19 vaccine. Only in-frame clones appear in the TCRdb table, and some are missing; sequencing was by immunoSEQ multiplex PCR. The profile shows 50,000 to 60,000 clones, 70% to 80% of them singletons. The source material was peripheral blood, sampled 28 days after the second AZD1222 dose. These receptor sequences come from an adult who received the AZD1222 COVID-19 vaccine.

V gene TRBV7-3 combines with J gene TRBJ2-1; 9 positions agree with TRBD2. Trimming cost V 6 bases and J 0 bases; bases outside gene matches: 3. This CDR3 spans 15 amino acids. Per germline, CDR1 SGHTA and CDR2 FQGTGA. The CDR3 DNA reads as TGTGCCAGCAGTCCGACTAGCGGCTCCTACAATGAGCAGTTCTTC. This gives the protein CASSPTSGSYNEQFF.

This clone appeared once. The V call is TRBV30, the J call TRBJ1-2; D unresolved. The germline gives CDR1 GTSNPN, CDR2 SVGIG (reference sequence). CDR3 length equals 14 residues. With 8 bases removed from V and 0 bases from J, the gap between germline ends came to 16 bases. CDR3 nucleotide sequence: TGTGCCGTCAGCAAAGACGCCGCTAACTATGGCTACACCTTC. It translates to CAVSKDAANYGYTF.